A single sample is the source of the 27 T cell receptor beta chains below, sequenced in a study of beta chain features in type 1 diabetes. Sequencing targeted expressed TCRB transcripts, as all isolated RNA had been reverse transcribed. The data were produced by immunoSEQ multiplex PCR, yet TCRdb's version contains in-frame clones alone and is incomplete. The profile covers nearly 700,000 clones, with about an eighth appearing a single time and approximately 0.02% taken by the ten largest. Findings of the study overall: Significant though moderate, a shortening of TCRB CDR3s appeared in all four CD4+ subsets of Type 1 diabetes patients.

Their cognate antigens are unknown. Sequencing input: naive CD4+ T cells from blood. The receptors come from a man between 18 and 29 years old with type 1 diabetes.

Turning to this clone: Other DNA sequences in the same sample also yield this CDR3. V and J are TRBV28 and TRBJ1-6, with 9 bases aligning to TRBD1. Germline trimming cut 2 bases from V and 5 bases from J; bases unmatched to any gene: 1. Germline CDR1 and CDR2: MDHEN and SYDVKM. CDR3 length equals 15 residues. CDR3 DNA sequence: TGTGCCAGCAGTTTACGGGACAGGGATAATTCACCCCTCCACTTT. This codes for CASSLRDRDNSPLHF.

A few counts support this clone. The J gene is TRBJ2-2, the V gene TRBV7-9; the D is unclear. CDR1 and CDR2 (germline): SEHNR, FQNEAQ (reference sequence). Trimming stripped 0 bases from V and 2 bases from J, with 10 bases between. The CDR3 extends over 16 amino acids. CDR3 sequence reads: CASSLALGDNTGELFF. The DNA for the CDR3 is TGTGCCAGCAGCTTAGCTCTGGGCGATAACACCGGGGAGCTGTTTTTT.

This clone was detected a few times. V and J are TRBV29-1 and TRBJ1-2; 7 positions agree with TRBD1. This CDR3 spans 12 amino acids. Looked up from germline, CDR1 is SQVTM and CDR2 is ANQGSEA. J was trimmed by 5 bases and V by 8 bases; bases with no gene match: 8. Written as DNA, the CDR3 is TGCAGCATCTCCAGGGGGACGTATGGCTACACCTTC. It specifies CSISRGTYGYTF.

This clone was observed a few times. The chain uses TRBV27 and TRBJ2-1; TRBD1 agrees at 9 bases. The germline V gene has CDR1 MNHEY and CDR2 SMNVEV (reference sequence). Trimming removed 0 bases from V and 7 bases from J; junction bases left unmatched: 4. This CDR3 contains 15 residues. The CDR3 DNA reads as TGTGCCAGCAGTTTATCGGGACAGGGAAGAAATGAGCAGTTCTTC. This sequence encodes CASSLSGQGRNEQFF.

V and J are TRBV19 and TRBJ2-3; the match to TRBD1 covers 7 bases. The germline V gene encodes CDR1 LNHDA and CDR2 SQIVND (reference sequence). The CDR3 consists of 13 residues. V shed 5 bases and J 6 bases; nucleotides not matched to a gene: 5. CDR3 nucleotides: TGTGCCAGTAGTGACAGGGTTCAGGATACGCAGTATTTT. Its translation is CASSDRVQDTQYF.

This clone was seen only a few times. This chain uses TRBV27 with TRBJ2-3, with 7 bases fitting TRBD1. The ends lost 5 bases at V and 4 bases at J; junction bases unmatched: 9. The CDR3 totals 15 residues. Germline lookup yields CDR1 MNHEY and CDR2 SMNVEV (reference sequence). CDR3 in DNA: TGTGCCAGCAGTGCCGACAGGGCAGGCCCAGATACGCAGTATTTT. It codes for CASSADRAGPDTQYF.

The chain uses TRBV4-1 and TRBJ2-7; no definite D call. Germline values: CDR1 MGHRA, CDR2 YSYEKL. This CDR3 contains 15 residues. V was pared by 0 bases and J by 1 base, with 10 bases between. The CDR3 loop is CASSQDSVQSYEQYF. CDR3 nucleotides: TGCGCCAGCAGCCAAGATTCAGTGCAGTCCTACGAGCAGTACTTC.

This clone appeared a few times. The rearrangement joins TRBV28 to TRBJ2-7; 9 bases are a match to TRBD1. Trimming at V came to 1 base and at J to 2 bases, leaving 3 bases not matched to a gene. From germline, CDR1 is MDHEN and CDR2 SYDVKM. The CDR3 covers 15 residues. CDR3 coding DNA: TGTGCCAGCAGTTTATCCGGACAGGGGACCTACGAGCAGTACTTC. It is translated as CASSLSGQGTYEQYF.

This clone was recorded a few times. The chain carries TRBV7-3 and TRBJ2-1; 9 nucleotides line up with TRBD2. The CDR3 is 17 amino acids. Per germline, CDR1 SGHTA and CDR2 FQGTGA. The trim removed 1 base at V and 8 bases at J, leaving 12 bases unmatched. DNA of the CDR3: TGTGCCAGCAGCTTAATGGTTAGCGGGGGAGTAATCTATGAGCAGTTCTTC. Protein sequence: CASSLMVSGGVIYEQFF.

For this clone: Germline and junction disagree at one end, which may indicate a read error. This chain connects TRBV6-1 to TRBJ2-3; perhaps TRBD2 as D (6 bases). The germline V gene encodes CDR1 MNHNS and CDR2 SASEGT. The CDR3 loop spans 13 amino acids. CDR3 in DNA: TGTGCCATCAGTGAGTCTACTAGCGATACGCAGTATTTT. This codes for CAISESTSDTQYF.

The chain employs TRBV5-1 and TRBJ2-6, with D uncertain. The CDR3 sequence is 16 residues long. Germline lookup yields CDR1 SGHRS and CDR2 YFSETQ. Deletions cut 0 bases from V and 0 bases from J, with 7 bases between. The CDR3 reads CASSLGFSSGANVLTF. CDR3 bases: TGCGCCAGCAGCTTGGGCTTCAGCTCTGGGGCCAACGTCCTGACTTTC.

The CDR3 protein is CASSQERTGYGYTF. DNA of the CDR3: TGCGCCAGCAGCCAAGAACGGACAGGGTATGGCTACACCTTC. The rearrangement uses TRBV4-1 and TRBJ1-2; 8 bases match TRBD1. The CDR3 sequence is 14 residues long. CDR1 MGHRA and CDR2 YSYEKL come from the germline V gene. Trimming took 0 bases from V and 5 from J; bases not matched to a gene: 2.

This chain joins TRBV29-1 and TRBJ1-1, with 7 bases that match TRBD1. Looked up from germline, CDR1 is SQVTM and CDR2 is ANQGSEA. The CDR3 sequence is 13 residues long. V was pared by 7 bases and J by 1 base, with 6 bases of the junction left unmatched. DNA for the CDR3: TGCAGCGCGGTGGGACAGACGAACACTGAAGCTTTCTTT. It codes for CSAVGQTNTEAFF.

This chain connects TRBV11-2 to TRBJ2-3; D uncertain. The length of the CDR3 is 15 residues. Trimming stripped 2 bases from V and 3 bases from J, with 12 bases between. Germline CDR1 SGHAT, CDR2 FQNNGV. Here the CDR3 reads CASSLTPKETDTQYF. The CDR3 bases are TGTGCCAGCAGCTTAACCCCGAAGGAGACAGATACGCAGTATTTT. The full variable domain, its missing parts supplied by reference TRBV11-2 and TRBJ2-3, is EAGVAQSPRYKIIEKRQSVAFWCNPISGHATLYWYQQILGQGPKLLIQFQNNGVVDDSQLPKDRFSAERLKGVDSTLKIQPAKLEDSAVYLCASSLTPKETDTQYFGPGTRLTVL.

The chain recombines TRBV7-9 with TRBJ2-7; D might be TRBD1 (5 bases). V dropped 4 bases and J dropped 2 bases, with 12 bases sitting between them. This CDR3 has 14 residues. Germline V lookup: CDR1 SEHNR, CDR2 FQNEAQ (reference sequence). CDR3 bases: TGTGCCAGCAGCTCTCCCAGGGAAACCTACGAGCAGTACTTC. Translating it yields CASSSPRETYEQYF.

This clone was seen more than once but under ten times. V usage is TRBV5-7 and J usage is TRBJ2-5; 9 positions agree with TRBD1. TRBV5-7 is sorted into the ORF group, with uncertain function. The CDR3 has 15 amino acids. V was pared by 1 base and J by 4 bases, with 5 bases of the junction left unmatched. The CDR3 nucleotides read TGTGCCAGCAGCTTGTGGACAGGGGCTGGAGAGACCCAGTACTTC. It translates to CASSLWTGAGETQYF.

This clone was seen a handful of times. The DNA of the CDR3 is TGTGCCAGCAGCACCAGGGAAGATGGGAACACTGAAGCTTTCTTT. Its protein product is CASSTREDGNTEAFF. The chain is built from TRBV5-4 and TRBJ1-1, with TRBD1 as a possible D gene (5 bases). Germline CDR1 reads SGHNT; CDR2 reads YYREEE (reference sequence). V shed 4 bases and J shed 1 base, with 14 bases lying between them. The CDR3 has 15 residues.

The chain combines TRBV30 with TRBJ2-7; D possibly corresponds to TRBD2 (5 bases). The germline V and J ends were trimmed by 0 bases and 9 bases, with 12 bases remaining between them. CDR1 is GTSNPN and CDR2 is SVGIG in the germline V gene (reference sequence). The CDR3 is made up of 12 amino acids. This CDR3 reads CAWSVAGVAQYF. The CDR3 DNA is TGTGCCTGGAGTGTCGCCGGGGTCGCGCAGTACTTC.

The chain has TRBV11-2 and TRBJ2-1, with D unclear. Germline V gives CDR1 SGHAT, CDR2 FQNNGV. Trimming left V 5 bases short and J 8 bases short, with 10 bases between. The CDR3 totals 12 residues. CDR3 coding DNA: TGTGCCAGCAGCAGCAATGCGGATGAGCAGTTCTTC. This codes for CASSSNADEQFF.

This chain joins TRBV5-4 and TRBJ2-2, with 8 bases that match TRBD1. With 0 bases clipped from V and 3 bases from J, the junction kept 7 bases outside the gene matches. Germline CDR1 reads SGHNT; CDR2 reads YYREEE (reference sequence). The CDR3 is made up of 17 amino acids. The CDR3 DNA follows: TGTGCCAGCAGCTTGGGACAGGGGCAGGTTTACACCGGGGAGCTGTTTTTT. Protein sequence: CASSLGQGQVYTGELFF.

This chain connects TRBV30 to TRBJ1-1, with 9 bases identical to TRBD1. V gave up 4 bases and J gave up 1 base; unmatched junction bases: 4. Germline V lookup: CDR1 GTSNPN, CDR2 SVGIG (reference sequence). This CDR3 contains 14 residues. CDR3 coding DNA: TGTGCCTGGACTGGACAGGGGACGAACACTGAAGCTTTCTTT. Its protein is CAWTGQGTNTEAFF.

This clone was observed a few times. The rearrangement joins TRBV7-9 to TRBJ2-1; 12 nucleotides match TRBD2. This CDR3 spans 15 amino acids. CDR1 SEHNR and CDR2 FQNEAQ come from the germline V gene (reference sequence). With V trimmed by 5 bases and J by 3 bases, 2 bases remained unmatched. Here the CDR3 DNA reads TGTGCCAGCAGCACGACTAGCGGGGGCTACAATGAGCAGTTCTTC. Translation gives CASSTTSGGYNEQFF. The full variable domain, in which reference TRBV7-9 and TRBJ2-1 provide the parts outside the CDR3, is DTGVSQNPRHKITKRGQNVTFRCDPISEHNRLYWYRQTLGQGPEFLTYFQNEAQLEKSRLLSDRFSAERPKGSFSTLEIQRTEQGDSAMYLCASSTTSGGYNEQFFGPGTRLTVL.

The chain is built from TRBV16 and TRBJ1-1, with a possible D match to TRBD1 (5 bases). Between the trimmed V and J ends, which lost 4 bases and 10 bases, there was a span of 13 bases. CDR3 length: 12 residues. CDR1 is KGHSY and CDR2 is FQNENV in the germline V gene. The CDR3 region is CASSPLPGRAFF. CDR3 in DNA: TGTGCCAGCAGCCCCCTCCCAGGGCGAGCTTTCTTT. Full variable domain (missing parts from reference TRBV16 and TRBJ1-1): GEEVAQTPKHLVRGEGQKAKLYCAPIKGHSYVFWYQQVLKNEFKFLISFQNENVFDETGMPKERFSAKCLPNSPCSLEIQATKLEDSAVYFCASSPLPGRAFFGQGTRLTVV.

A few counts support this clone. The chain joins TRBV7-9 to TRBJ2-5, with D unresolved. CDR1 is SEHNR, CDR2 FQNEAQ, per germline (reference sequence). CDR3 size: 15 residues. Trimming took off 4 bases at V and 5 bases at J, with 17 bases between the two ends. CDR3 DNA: TGTGCCAGCAGCTCTCCGCTGAGCTTAGGGGAGACCCAGTACTTC. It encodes CASSSPLSLGETQYF.

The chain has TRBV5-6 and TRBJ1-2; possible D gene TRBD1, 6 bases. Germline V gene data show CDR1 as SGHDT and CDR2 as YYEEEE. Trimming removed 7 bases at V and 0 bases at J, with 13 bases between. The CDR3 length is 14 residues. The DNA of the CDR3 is TGTGCCAGCTTTACAGGGCGCCCTAACTATGGCTACACCTTC. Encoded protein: CASFTGRPNYGYTF.

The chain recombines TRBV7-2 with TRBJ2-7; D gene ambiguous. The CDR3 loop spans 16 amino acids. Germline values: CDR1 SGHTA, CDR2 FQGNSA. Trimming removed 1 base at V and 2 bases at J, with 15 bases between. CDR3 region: CASSLGALEAAYEQYF. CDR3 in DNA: TGTGCCAGCAGCTTAGGGGCCCTCGAGGCGGCCTACGAGCAGTACTTC.

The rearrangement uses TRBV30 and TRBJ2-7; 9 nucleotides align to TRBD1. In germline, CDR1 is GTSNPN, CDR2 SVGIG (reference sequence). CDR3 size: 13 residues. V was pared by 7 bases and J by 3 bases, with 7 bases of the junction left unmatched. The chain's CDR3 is CAYTGTGFYEQYF. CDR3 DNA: TGTGCCTATACCGGGACAGGGTTCTACGAGCAGTACTTC.